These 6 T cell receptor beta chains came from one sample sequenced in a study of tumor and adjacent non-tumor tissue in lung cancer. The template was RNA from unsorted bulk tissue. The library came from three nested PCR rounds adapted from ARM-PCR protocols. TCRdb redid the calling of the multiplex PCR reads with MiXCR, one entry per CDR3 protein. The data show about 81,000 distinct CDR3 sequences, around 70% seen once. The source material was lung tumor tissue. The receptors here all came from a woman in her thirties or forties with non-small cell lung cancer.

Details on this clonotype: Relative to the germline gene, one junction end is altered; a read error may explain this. CDR3 DNA: TGCGCCAGCAGCCAAGGTAGGTCCACAGAAGCTTCCTTT. It is translated as CASSQGRSTEASF. The rearrangement links TRBV4-1 to TRBJ1-1; D uncertain. There are 13 residues in the CDR3. Germline CDR1 MGHRA, CDR2 YSYEKL.

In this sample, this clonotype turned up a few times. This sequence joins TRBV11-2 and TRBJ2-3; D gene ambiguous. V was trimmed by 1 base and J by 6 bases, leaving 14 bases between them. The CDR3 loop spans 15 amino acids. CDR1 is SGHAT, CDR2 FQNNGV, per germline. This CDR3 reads CASSLGGGATDTQYF. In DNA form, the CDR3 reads TGTGCCAGCAGCTTAGGTGGCGGTGCCACGGATACGCAGTATTTT.

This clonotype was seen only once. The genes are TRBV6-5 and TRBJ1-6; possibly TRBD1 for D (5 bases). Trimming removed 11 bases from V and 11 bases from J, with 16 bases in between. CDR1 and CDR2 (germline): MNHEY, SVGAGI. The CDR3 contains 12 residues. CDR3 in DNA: TGTGCCGACAGCCGGACCGGGACACCCCTCCACTTT. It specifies CADSRTGTPLHF.

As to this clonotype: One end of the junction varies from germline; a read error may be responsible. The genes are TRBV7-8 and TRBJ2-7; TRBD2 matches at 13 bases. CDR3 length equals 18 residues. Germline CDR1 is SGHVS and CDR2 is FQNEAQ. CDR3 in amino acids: CASSSKHETSGGPREQYF. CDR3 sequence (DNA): TGTGCCAGCAGCTCCAAACATGAGACTAGCGGGGGGCCCCGCGAGCAATACTTC.

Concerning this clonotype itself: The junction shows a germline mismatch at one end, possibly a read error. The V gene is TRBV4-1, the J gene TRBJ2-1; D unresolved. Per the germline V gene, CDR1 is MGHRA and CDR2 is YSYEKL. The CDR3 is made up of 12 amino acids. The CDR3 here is CASSQRCHPQSF. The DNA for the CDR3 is TGCGCCAGTAGCCAGAGGTGTCACCCGCAGTCCTTC.

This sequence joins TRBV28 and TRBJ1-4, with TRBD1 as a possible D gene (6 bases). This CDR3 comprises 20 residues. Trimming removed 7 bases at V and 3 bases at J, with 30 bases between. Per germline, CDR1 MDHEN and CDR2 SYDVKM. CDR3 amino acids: CASKEPRGRLRIVANEKLFF. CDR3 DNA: TGTGCCAGCAAGGAGCCTCGGGGGCGCCTTAGAATTGTTGCTAATGAAAAACTGTTTTTT.